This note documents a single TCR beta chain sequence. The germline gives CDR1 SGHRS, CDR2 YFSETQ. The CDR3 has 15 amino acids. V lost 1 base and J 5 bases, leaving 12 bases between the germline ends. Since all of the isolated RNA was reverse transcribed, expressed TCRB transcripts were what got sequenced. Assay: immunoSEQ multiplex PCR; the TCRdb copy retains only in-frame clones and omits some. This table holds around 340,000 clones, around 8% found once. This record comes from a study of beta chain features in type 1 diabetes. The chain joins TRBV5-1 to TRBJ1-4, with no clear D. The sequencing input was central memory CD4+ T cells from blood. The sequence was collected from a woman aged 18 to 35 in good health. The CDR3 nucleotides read TGCGCCAGCAGCTTGATCGGCGGGAGGAATGAAAAACTGTTTTTT. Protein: CASSLIGGRNEKLFF.